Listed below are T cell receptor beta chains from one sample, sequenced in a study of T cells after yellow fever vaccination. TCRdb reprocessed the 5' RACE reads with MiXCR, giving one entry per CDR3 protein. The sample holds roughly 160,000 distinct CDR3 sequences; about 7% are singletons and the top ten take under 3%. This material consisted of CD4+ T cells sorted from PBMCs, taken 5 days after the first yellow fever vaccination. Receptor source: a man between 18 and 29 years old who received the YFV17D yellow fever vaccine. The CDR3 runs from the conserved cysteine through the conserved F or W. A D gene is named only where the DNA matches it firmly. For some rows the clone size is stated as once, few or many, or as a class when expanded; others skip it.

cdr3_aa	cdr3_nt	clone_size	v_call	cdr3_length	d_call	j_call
CASSPGQGIETQYF	TGTGCCAGCAGTCCGGGACAGGGGATAGAGACCCAGTACTTC	many	TRBV11-2	14	TRBD1	TRBJ2-5
CASRGGEGVETQYF	TGTGCCAGCAGGGGGGGGGAAGGAGTAGAGACCCAGTACTTC	many	TRBV12-3/TRBV12-4	14	TRBD2	TRBJ2-5
CASTTGRLAGLETQYF	TGTGCCAGCACGACAGGGAGACTAGCGGGCCTAGAGACCCAGTACTTC	many	TRBV6-5	16	TRBD2	TRBJ2-5
CASSDRGDTGELFF	TGTGCCAGCAGTGACAGGGGAGACACCGGGGAGCTGTTTTTT	many	TRBV6-4	14	.	TRBJ2-2
CSAIGGRGNEQFF	TGCAGTGCTATTGGGGGGCGCGGAAATGAGCAGTTCTTC	many	TRBV20-1	13	.	TRBJ2-1
CASSLGTRGATEAFF	TGCGCCAGCAGCTTGGGCACGAGGGGAGCCACTGAAGCTTTCTTT	few	TRBV5-1	15	.	TRBJ1-1
CASSVDVSYEQYF	TGTGCCAGCAGCGTTGATGTCTCCTACGAGCAGTACTTC	many	TRBV9	13	.	TRBJ2-7
CSAGPGRSSYNSPLHF	TGCAGTGCTGGGCCGGGACGGAGCTCCTATAATTCACCCCTCCACTTT	.	TRBV20-1	16	.	TRBJ1-6
CASSLTWGSSGTDTQYF	TGTGCCAGCAGCTTAACCTGGGGGTCGTCTGGTACAGATACGCAGTATTTT	many	TRBV11-3	17	.	TRBJ2-3
CAISEVASGNTIYF	TGTGCCATCAGTGAGGTTGCCTCTGGAAACACCATATATTTT	.	TRBV10-3	14	.	TRBJ1-3
CASSLGTGEETQYF	TGTGCCAGCAGCCTCGGGACAGGGGAAGAGACCCAGTACTTC	many	TRBV7-7	14	TRBD1	TRBJ2-5
CASSFLLGQGNYGYTF	TGTGCCAGCAGCTTTCTACTCGGACAGGGGAACTATGGCTACACCTTC	few	TRBV7-2	16	TRBD1	TRBJ1-2
CSARQGAGELFF	TGCAGTGCCAGACAGGGCGCCGGGGAGCTGTTTTTT	many	TRBV20-1	12	TRBD1	TRBJ2-2
CASSFSPGNTEAFF	TGTGCCAGCAGCTTTAGCCCAGGGAACACTGAAGCTTTCTTT	few	TRBV7-3	14	.	TRBJ1-1
CASSDSVSGANVLTF	TGTGCCAGCAGTGATTCCGTATCCGGGGCCAACGTCCTGACTTTC	few	TRBV2	15	.	TRBJ2-6
CASSFGTGFTQETQYF	TGTGCCAGCAGTTTTGGGACAGGTTTCACGCAAGAGACCCAGTACTTC	few	TRBV7-9	16	TRBD1	TRBJ2-5
CASSPDSYGYTF	TGTGCCAGCAGCCCGGACAGCTATGGCTACACCTTC	many	TRBV12-3/TRBV12-4	12	.	TRBJ1-2
CASSQLTGLGEETQYF	TGTGCCAGCAGCCAGCTAACGGGACTCGGCGAAGAGACCCAGTACTTC	.	TRBV14	16	.	TRBJ2-5
CSAGLAGGPYETDTQYF	TGCAGCGCGGGACTAGCGGGGGGCCCTTATGAGACAGATACGCAGTATTTT	many	TRBV29-1	17	TRBD2	TRBJ2-3
CASSSLPGHLGNEQYF	TGCGCCAGCAGCTCGCTGCCGGGACATCTCGGGAACGAGCAGTACTTC	.	TRBV5-1	16	.	TRBJ2-7
CASSRDYNTGELFF	TGTGCCAGCAGCCGGGACTACAACACCGGGGAGCTGTTTTTT	.	TRBV7-3	14	TRBD2	TRBJ2-2
CSARESSGANVLTF	TGCAGTGCTAGAGAAAGCTCTGGGGCCAACGTCCTGACTTTC	few	TRBV20-1	14	.	TRBJ2-6
CASSRDPYRDGPNQPQHF	TGCGCCAGCAGCCGGGATCCTTACCGGGACGGACCCAATCAGCCCCAGCATTTT	many	TRBV4-3	18	.	TRBJ1-5
CATSDRDRGQGTEAFF	TGTGCCACCAGTGATCGGGACAGGGGGCAGGGCACTGAAGCTTTCTTT	many	TRBV24-1	16	TRBD1	TRBJ1-1
CASSRDGANGYTF	TGTGCCAGCAGTCGGGACGGAGCCAATGGCTACACCTTC	many	TRBV4-2	13	.	TRBJ1-2
CASSLPGATYNEQFF	TGTGCCAGCAGCTTACCCGGGGCCACCTACAATGAGCAGTTCTTC	many	TRBV7-6	15	.	TRBJ2-1
CASSFAPNTEAFF	TGCGCCAGCAGCTTCGCACCGAACACTGAAGCTTTCTTT	many	TRBV5-1	13	.	TRBJ1-1
CASQRGGARGGSSNTGELFF	TGTGCCAGCCAACGAGGGGGTGCGCGGGGCGGCTCTTCGAACACCGGGGAGCTGTTTTTT	.	TRBV11-1	20	.	TRBJ2-2
CASRVQGSATGELFF	TGTGCCAGCAGGGTACAGGGGTCGGCCACCGGGGAGCTGTTTTTT	many	TRBV2	15	TRBD1	TRBJ2-2
CASSPTGPRGDEQFF	TGCGCCAGCAGCCCTACTGGACCCAGGGGAGATGAGCAGTTCTTC	many	TRBV4-1	15	.	TRBJ2-1
CASSRPGSTDTQYF	TGTGCCAGCAGCCGACCCGGGTCCACAGATACGCAGTATTTT	many	TRBV5-6	14	.	TRBJ2-3
CASSLMGLRTDTQYF	TGTGCCAGCAGCTTAATGGGGTTGCGAACAGATACGCAGTATTTT	.	TRBV11-2	15	.	TRBJ2-3
CSVVGTGAYNEQFF	TGCAGCGTTGTGGGGACAGGAGCGTACAATGAGCAGTTCTTC	many	TRBV29-1	14	TRBD1	TRBJ2-1
CASSQQVPREQFF	TGTGCCAGCAGCCAACAGGTACCCCGTGAGCAGTTCTTC	many	TRBV3-1	13	.	TRBJ2-1
CASSLNFYEQYF	TGTGCCAGCAGCCTCAATTTCTACGAGCAGTACTTC	many	TRBV7-2	12	.	TRBJ2-7
CASSRTRKSTDTQYF	TGTGCCAGTAGTAGAACTAGGAAGTCCACAGATACGCAGTATTTT	few	TRBV19	15	.	TRBJ2-3
CASSPPPGYQETQYF	TGTGCCAGCTCCCCGCCTCCAGGGTACCAAGAGACCCAGTACTTC	many	TRBV18	15	.	TRBJ2-5
CSVGSGASTDTQYF	TGCAGCGTTGGTAGCGGAGCTAGCACAGATACGCAGTATTTT	many	TRBV29-1	14	.	TRBJ2-3
CASSSGGAGETQYF	TGCGCCAGCAGTTCCGGGGGGGCCGGGGAGACCCAGTACTTC	many	TRBV23-1	14	TRBD2	TRBJ2-5
CASSQVYSSGVNIQYF	TGCGCCAGCAGCCAAGTCTATTCTAGCGGGGTAAACATTCAGTACTTC	many	TRBV4-3	16	TRBD2	TRBJ2-4
CASSKERPDTQYF	TGTGCCAGCAGCAAAGAACGCCCAGATACGCAGTATTTT	many	TRBV21-1	13	.	TRBJ2-3
CASSPSDRYNSPLHF	TGTGCCAGCAGCCCATCGGACAGGTATAATTCACCCCTCCACTTT	few	TRBV7-9	15	TRBD1	TRBJ1-6
CASSPRATEAFF	TGTGCCAGCAGCCCGAGGGCCACTGAAGCTTTCTTT	few	TRBV7-8	12	.	TRBJ1-1
CASSSWGTGWRGNGNEQFF	TGTGCCAGCAGCTCTTGGGGGACAGGGTGGAGGGGCAATGGCAATGAGCAGTTCTTC	many	TRBV27	19	TRBD1	TRBJ2-1
CASRPSGPNYNEQFF	TGCGCCAGCAGACCCAGTGGGCCTAACTACAATGAGCAGTTCTTC	many	TRBV5-1	15	.	TRBJ2-1
CAIYPSGYGYTF	TGTGCCATTTACCCCTCGGGCTATGGCTACACCTTC	.	TRBV28	12	.	TRBJ1-2
CASSRDTSSGANVLTF	TGTGCCAGCAGCAGGGACACTAGCTCTGGGGCCAACGTCCTGACTTTC	.	TRBV5-6	16	.	TRBJ2-6
CASSFFGGTYNEQFF	TGTGCCAGCAGCTTTTTTGGGGGAACCTACAATGAGCAGTTCTTC	many	TRBV5-8	15	.	TRBJ2-1
CASSPQGTAFF	TGTGCCAGCAGTCCACAGGGGACAGCTTTCTTT	many	TRBV6-6	11	TRBD1	TRBJ1-1
CASGLSGSGSPLHF	TGTGCCAGCGGACTGTCGGGGTCGGGGTCACCCCTCCACTTT	many	TRBV12-3/TRBV12-4	14	.	TRBJ1-6
CASRAGISSTDTQYF	TGTGCCAGCAGGGCAGGAATTTCTAGCACAGATACGCAGTATTTT	.	TRBV5-8	15	.	TRBJ2-3
CATSHTGNNQETQYF	TGTGCCACCAGTCATACAGGGAATAATCAAGAGACCCAGTACTTC	many	TRBV24-1	15	.	TRBJ2-5
CASSYSRDRYQPQHF	TGTGCCAGCAGTTACTCGAGGGACAGGTACCAGCCCCAGCATTTT	many	TRBV6-5	15	TRBD1	TRBJ1-5
CASSPGTAGTDTQYF	TGTGCCAGCAGTCCCGGGACCGCGGGCACAGATACGCAGTATTTT	many	TRBV12-3/TRBV12-4	15	.	TRBJ2-3
CASRREAGFYSYNEQFF	TGTGCCAGCAGAAGGGAGGCGGGCTTTTACTCCTACAATGAGCAGTTCTTC	.	TRBV7-6	17	.	TRBJ2-1
CASSPTGRGTEAFF	TGTGCCAGCAGCCCCACAGGGAGGGGGACTGAAGCTTTCTTT	many	TRBV7-3	14	.	TRBJ1-1
CASSPRENEQFF	TGTGCCAGCTCACCAAGGGAAAATGAGCAGTTCTTC	many	TRBV18	12	.	TRBJ2-1
CASSQDRQPFRQQFF	TGCGCCAGCAGCCAAGACAGGCAACCGTTTCGGCAACAGTTCTTC	.	TRBV4-1	15	.	TRBJ2-1
CASRTSGNEQFF	TGTGCAAGCCGGACTAGCGGCAATGAGCAGTTCTTC	many	TRBV12-2	12	.	TRBJ2-1
CASSTYRGGGYTF	TGTGCCAGCAGCACCTACAGGGGCGGCGGCTACACCTTC	few	TRBV7-2	13	TRBD1	TRBJ1-2